Presented here are 2 T cell receptor beta chains from one specimen sequenced in a study of vaccination effects on CD4 cells after COVID-19. At the end of about 10 days of culture, CD4+ T cells were isolated. The person had a PCR-confirmed SARS-CoV-2 infection during March to December 2020. All study participants received two doses of BNT162b2 or mRNA-1273 vaccine. The antigens these receptors bind are not known. Profiling relied on immunoSEQ multiplex PCR, and the TCRdb table lists in-frame clones only, not all of them. This sample yields roughly 35,000 clones, of which around 80% are seen a single time; around 6.6% belongs to the top ten. The specimen comprised CD4+ T cells from PBMCs cultured without peptide, sampled after COVID-19 vaccination. The origin of the receptors is a human donor who had a prior SARS-CoV-2 infection.

This chain's CDR3 is CASSPLQLRNTIYF. The CDR3 nucleotides read TGTGCCAGCAGCCCCCTTCAACTCCGGAACACCATATATTTT. The chain links TRBV6-5 to TRBJ1-3, with unresolved D. The length of the CDR3 is 14 residues. Germline V gene data show CDR1 as MNHEY and CDR2 as SVGAGI. Trimming took 6 bases from V and 7 from J, leaving 16 bases between them.

The chain is built from TRBV2 and TRBJ1-1, with 8 bases matching TRBD1. V trimming: 7 bases; J trimming: 0 bases; junction bases outside the gene matches: 4. The germline V gene has CDR1 SNHLY and CDR2 FYNNEI. CDR3 length: 14 residues. The CDR3 DNA is TGTGCCAGCAACTCAGGGGGCCTGAACACTGAAGCTTTCTTT. This translates into CASNSGGLNTEAFF.